This TCR beta chain was captured in a study of control samples from healthy donors and cancer patients. Germline CDR1 SGHRS, CDR2 YFSETQ. This CDR3 is built from 14 residues. The junction had 5 bases not matched to a gene; V was cut back by 4 bases and J by 7 bases. Only in-frame clones appear in the TCRdb table, and some are missing; sequencing was by immunoSEQ multiplex PCR. The sample lists about 120,000 clones, almost 95% occurring once. The sample taken for sequencing was PBMCs. The sequence came from a man older than 75 with head and neck cancer. The chain has TRBV5-1 and TRBJ1-4; 9 positions agree with TRBD1. In DNA form, the CDR3 reads TGCGCCAGCAGCGAGGGACAGGGCAGTGAAAAACTGTTTTTT. The encoded protein is CASSEGQGSEKLFF.